This T cell receptor beta chain appears in the sequencing data of a study of T cells after posttransplantation cyclophosphamide. Libraries were prepared by immunoSEQ multiplex PCR; TCRdb keeps only in-frame clonotypes and omits some of them. The sample records around 4,100 clones, 65% to 85% being singletons. After removal of 4 bases from V and 1 base from J, the junction contained 8 bases not matched to a gene. Per the germline V gene, CDR1 is SGHRS and CDR2 is YFSETQ. CDR3 length: 17 residues. A marrow graft followed busulfan-fludarabine conditioning, with cyclophosphamide on days +3 and +4. Sample: PBMCs, taken 29 days after a stem cell transplant with posttransplant cyclophosphamide. V and J are TRBV5-1 and TRBJ2-7; 13 bases agree with TRBD2. The receptor comes from a male patient aged 45 to 59 who received an allogeneic stem cell transplant from an unrelated donor, was CMV-positive, and had acute GVHD only. A share of the T cells may be of graft donor origin. The CDR3 DNA is TGCGCCAGCAGCCCTTTGACTAGCGGGGGGCCTTCCTACGAGCAGTACTTC. This codes for CASSPLTSGGPSYEQYF.